The rows below give T cell receptor beta chains drawn from one sample of a study of CD8+CD57+ T cells in acquired aplastic anemia. Via MiXCR, TCRdb re-called the reads, giving one row per CDR3 protein. The top ten hold roughly 2.9% of the sample, which has approximately 160,000 distinct CDR3 sequences, over 40% seen once. The sequencing input was sorted CD4+, CD8+, or CD8+CD57+ T cells (not recorded which) from PBMCs. The receptors shown here come from a human donor with aplastic anemia. CDR3s include the opening cysteine and the closing phenylalanine or tryptophan. D genes are given only for firm matches. Only part of the rows carry a size: once, few, many, or a class if the clone is expanded.

j_gene,d_gene,abundance,v_gene,len,CDR3nt,CDR3aa
TRBJ1-5,NA,NA,TRBV10-2,13,TGCGCCAGCGCTCAGGGGAGCAATCAGCCCCAGCATTTT,CASAQGSNQPQHF
TRBJ1-1,NA,many,TRBV20-1,13,TGCAGTGCTAGCGGGCACCGGAACACTGAAGCTTTCTTT,CSASGHRNTEAFF
TRBJ2-1,NA,once,TRBV9,14,TGTGCCAGCAGCCATACGGCCTCCTACAATGAGCAGTTCTTC,CASSHTASYNEQFF
TRBJ1-2,NA,few,TRBV9,16,TGTGCCAGCAGCGTAGTCTCGGGCCAGGCCAAAAATGGCTACACCTTC,CASSVVSGQAKNGYTF
TRBJ2-7,NA,NA,TRBV2,13,TGTGCCAGCCTTCGACGGGTAGGGTTCGAGCAGTACTTC,CASLRRVGFEQYF
TRBJ2-1,TRBD1,NA,TRBV24-1,13,TGTGCCACCAGTCTGGGACAGTACAATGAGCAGTTCTTC,CATSLGQYNEQFF
TRBJ2-3,NA,NA,TRBV10-3,13,TGTGCCATCGTGTCAGGTGCTGGAGATACGCAGTATTTT,CAIVSGAGDTQYF
TRBJ2-6,NA,many,TRBV12-3/TRBV12-4,16,TGTGCCAGCAGCCCCCGACCCGGGACTGGGGCCAACGTCCTGACTTTC,CASSPRPGTGANVLTF
TRBJ1-1,NA,NA,TRBV6-1,14,TGTGCCAGCAGGGTCGGAAATTGGGGCGGTGAAGCTTTCTTT,CASRVGNWGGEAFF
TRBJ1-1,NA,few,TRBV29-1,14,TGCAGCGTTGATTCGGGGACCATGAACACTGAAGCTTTCTTT,CSVDSGTMNTEAFF
TRBJ2-3,NA,many,TRBV6-2/TRBV6-3,13,TGTGCCAGCAGGACAGGACTCACAGATACGCAGTATTTT,CASRTGLTDTQYF
TRBJ2-1,TRBD2,NA,TRBV10-1,16,TGCGCCAAGCGGACTAGCGGGGCCAGCTCCTACAATGAGCAGTTCTTC,CAKRTSGASSYNEQFF
TRBJ1-4,NA,few,TRBV3-1,13,TGTGCCAGCAGCCAAACAACTAATGAAAAACTGTTTTTT,CASSQTTNEKLFF
TRBJ1-2,NA,many,TRBV6-5,14,TGTGCCAGCAGTTACGCGGGACAAGTCTATGGCTACACCTTC,CASSYAGQVYGYTF
TRBJ2-5,NA,few,TRBV29-1,13,TGCAGCGTTGAATCGTCGTGGACGGCTGAGCAGTACTTC,CSVESSWTAEQYF
TRBJ2-2,NA,NA,TRBV25-1,14,TGTGCCAGCAGTGATTGGGCAGTCACCGGGGAGCTGTTTTTT,CASSDWAVTGELFF
TRBJ1-2,NA,few,TRBV7-9,12,TGTGCCAGCAGCTCTCGGATCTATGGCTACACCTTC,CASSSRIYGYTF
TRBJ2-2,NA,many,TRBV5-8,15,TGTGCCAGCAGCTGGGACACCTCGGCCACCGGGGAGCTGTTTTTT,CASSWDTSATGELFF
TRBJ1-1,TRBD1,many,TRBV6-5,15,TGTGCCAGCAGAACGGTGGGACAGTCGAACACTGAAGCTTTCTTT,CASRTVGQSNTEAFF
TRBJ2-7,TRBD2,many,TRBV20-1,14,TGCAGTGCTAGACCGGGGGGGGCTGGGGACGAGCAGTACTTC,CSARPGGAGDEQYF
TRBJ1-3,NA,few,TRBV6-2/TRBV6-3,15,TGTGCCAGCCGATTCTGGACCCGCTCTGGAAACACCATATATTTT,CASRFWTRSGNTIYF
TRBJ1-2,NA,many,TRBV10-3,15,TGTGCCATCAGCACGACGGAGACTATTAACTATGGCTACACCTTC,CAISTTETINYGYTF
TRBJ2-5,TRBD1,NA,TRBV30,16,TGTGCCTGGACTCCAATCGGACAGGGAAAGGGAGAGACCCAGTACTTC,CAWTPIGQGKGETQYF
TRBJ1-4,NA,NA,TRBV6-1,13,TGTGCCAGCAGACGGGGGGGGACTGAAAAACTGTTTTTT,CASRRGGTEKLFF
TRBJ2-1,NA,NA,TRBV11-1,14,TGTGCCAGCAGCTTTGGGGAATCGGCCAATGAGCAGTTCTTC,CASSFGESANEQFF
TRBJ1-1,NA,many,TRBV19,16,TGTGCCAGTAGTGCCAAAACAGCAGGGGTTCGGACTGAAGCTTTCTTT,CASSAKTAGVRTEAFF
TRBJ1-6,NA,NA,TRBV19,16,TGTGCCAGTAGTATAGGTGGGAGCTCCTATAATTCACCCCTCCACTTT,CASSIGGSSYNSPLHF
TRBJ1-2,NA,NA,TRBV7-2,14,TGTGCCAGCAAAAAGACGGAAGTGGGCTATGGCTACACCTTC,CASKKTEVGYGYTF
TRBJ1-3,NA,many,TRBV12-3/TRBV12-4,14,TGTGCCAGCAGTTTGAGCGGGGGTGGAAACACCATATATTTT,CASSLSGGGNTIYF
TRBJ1-4,TRBD1,NA,TRBV25-1,15,TGTGCCAGCAGTGATTATGGGCAGGGGGCTGAAAAACTGTTTTTT,CASSDYGQGAEKLFF
TRBJ2-7,NA,many,TRBV4-3,16,TGCGCCAGCAGCCAAGATTTGGCATCTCGAGCCTACGAGCAGTACTTC,CASSQDLASRAYEQYF
TRBJ1-1,TRBD1,many,TRBV6-1,14,TGTGCCAGCAGACGGGAGGGTGACAGGGCTGAAGCTTTCTTT,CASRREGDRAEAFF
TRBJ2-1,NA,few,TRBV19,13,TGTGCCAGTAGTAGGTACTCCTACAATGAGCAGTTCTTC,CASSRYSYNEQFF
TRBJ2-2,TRBD1,few,TRBV5-1,15,TGCGCCAGCAGTCAACAGGGGGGGAACACCGGGGAGCTGTTTTTT,CASSQQGGNTGELFF
TRBJ1-1,NA,NA,TRBV9,16,TGTGCCAGCAGCGTATCCTCTCAAGGGGGAAACACTGAAGCTTTCTTT,CASSVSSQGGNTEAFF
TRBJ2-5,NA,many,TRBV3-1,15,TGTGCCAGCAGCCAAGATGGCCTAGCTGGGGAGACCCAGTACTTC,CASSQDGLAGETQYF
TRBJ1-1,NA,many,TRBV2,14,TGTGCCAGCAGTGAAGCGCGGGGTGTCACTGAAGCTTTCTTT,CASSEARGVTEAFF
TRBJ2-6,NA,many,TRBV2,14,TGTGCCAGCAGTCGGGGCTCTGGGGCCAACGTCCTGACTTTC,CASSRGSGANVLTF